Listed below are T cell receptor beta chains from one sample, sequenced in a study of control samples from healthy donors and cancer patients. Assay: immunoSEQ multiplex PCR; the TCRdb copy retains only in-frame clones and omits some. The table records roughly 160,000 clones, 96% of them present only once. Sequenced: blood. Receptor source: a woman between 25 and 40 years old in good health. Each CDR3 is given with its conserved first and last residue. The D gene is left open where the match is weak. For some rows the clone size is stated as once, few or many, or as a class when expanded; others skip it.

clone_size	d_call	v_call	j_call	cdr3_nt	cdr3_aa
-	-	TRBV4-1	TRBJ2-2	TGCGCCAGCAGCCCCCGAAGGGTGAACACCGGGGAGCTGTTTTTT	CASSPRRVNTGELFF
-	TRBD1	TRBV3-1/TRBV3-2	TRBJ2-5	TGTGCCAGCAGCCGCAGGGGGCGGGTATCCAAACAGGAGGGAGAGACCCAGTACTTC	CASSRRGRVSKQEGETQYF
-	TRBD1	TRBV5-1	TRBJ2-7	TGCGCCAGCAGCAAATGGGACAGGGGGCCGTCCTACGAGCAGTACTTC	CASSKWDRGPSYEQYF
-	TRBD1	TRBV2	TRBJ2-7	TGTGCCAGCAGTCGACAGGGTCTGGACGAGCAGTACTTC	CASSRQGLDEQYF
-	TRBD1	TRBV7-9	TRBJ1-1	TGTGCCAGCAGCGGTCGGACAGGGGAGAACACTGAAGCTTTCTTT	CASSGRTGENTEAFF
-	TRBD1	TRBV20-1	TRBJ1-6	TGCAGTGCGGGGACAGGGGACCCCCTCCACTTT	CSAGTGDPLHF
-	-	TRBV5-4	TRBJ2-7	TGTGCCAGCAGCTTGGTTTTGGGAGCCCCCTACGAGCAGTACTTC	CASSLVLGAPYEQYF
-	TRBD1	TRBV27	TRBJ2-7	TGTGCCAGCAGTGCGACAGGGGAGAGCTACGAGCAGTACTTC	CASSATGESYEQYF
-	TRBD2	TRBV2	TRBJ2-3	TGTGCCAGCACCCTGAGCGGGAGGACTAGCACAGATACGCAGTATTTT	CASTLSGRTSTDTQYF
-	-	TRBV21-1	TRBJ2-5	TGTGCCAGCAGCGAGGGACAGGGGGAGGGGACCCAGTACTTC	CASSEGQGEGTQYF
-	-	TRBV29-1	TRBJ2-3	TGCAGCGTTGAAGCGGATACGCAGTATTTT	CSVEADTQYF
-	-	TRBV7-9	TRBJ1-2	TGTGCCAGCTTAGAACTTCCCTCTTCGGATGGCTACACCTTC	CASLELPSSDGYTF
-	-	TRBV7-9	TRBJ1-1	TGTGCCAGCAGTTGGCAGGCGAACACTGAAGCTTTCTTT	CASSWQANTEAFF
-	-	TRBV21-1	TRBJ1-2	TGTGCCAGCAGCCACTGCAGGGGGCGGAGAGGCTACACCTTC	CASSHCRGRRGYTF
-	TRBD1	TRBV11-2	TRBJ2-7	TGTGCCAGCAGCTCTATACCCGGGACAGGCTCCTACGAGCAGTACTTC	CASSSIPGTGSYEQYF
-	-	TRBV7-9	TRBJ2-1	TGTGCCAGCAGCTTAGCGAGGGGCACCTACAATGAGCAGTTCTTC	CASSLARGTYNEQFF
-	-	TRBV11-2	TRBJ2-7	TGTGCCAGCAGCTCCCCGGGACGGTACTACGAGCAGTACTTC	CASSSPGRYYEQYF
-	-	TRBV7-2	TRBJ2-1	TGTGCCAGCAGCTTATGGGGGAATGAGCAGTTCTTC	CASSLWGNEQFF
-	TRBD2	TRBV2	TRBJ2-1	TGTGCCAGCAGCCCTTCTCCGGGACTAGGGTCCTTGTCCTACAATGAGCAGTTCTTC	CASSPSPGLGSLSYNEQFF
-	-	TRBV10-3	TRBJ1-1	TGTGCCATCAGTGTAACACAGGGAGTGAACACTGAAGCTTTCTTT	CAISVTQGVNTEAFF
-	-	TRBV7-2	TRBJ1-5	TGTGCCAGCAGCCTACATAATCAGCCCCAGCATTTT	CASSLHNQPQHF
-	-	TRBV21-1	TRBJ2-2	TGTGCCAGCAGCAAAGTTGGAGGGGTAAACACCGGGGAGCTGTTTTTT	CASSKVGGVNTGELFF
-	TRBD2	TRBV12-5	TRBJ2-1	TGTGCTAGTAAAAGCGGGAGTCTGTTCAATGAGCAGTTCTTC	CASKSGSLFNEQFF
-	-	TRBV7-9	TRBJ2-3	TGTGCCAGCAGCCTCCTAAGGCCCAGCACAGATACGCAGTATTTT	CASSLLRPSTDTQYF
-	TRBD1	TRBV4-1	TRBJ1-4	TGCGCCAGCAGCCAAGTAGGGGGCAGGGAAAAACTGTTTTTT	CASSQVGGREKLFF
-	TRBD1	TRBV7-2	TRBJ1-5	TGTGCCAGCAGCAGGGGAAACAGGGGAATGGGCAATCAGCCCCAGCATTTT	CASSRGNRGMGNQPQHF
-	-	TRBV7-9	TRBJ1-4	TGTGCCAGCAGCTTAGTAGGGTCTGGAGAAAAACTGTTTTTT	CASSLVGSGEKLFF
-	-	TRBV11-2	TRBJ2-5	TGTGCCAGCAGCTTAGGAGTTGGCCAGCAAGAGACCCAGTACTTC	CASSLGVGQQETQYF
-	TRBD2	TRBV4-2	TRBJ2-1	TGTGCCAGCAGCCAAGAGGGTCAGGCGGGAGGGCCGGGCAATGAGCAGTTCTTC	CASSQEGQAGGPGNEQFF
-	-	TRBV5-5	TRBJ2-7	TGTGCCAGCAGCCTGGGACACTCCTACGAGCAGTACTTC	CASSLGHSYEQYF
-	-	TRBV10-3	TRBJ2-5	TGTGCCATCAGTGAGCAGGGGGAGACCCAGTACTTC	CAISEQGETQYF
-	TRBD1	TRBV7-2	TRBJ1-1	TGTGCCAGCCGCCAGGGGGTTACGGAACGGACTGAAGCTTTCTTT	CASRQGVTERTEAFF
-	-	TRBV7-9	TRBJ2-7	TGTGCCAGCAGCTCGATGGTACGAGAGCAGTACTTC	CASSSMVREQYF
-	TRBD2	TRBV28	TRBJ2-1	TGTGCCAGCAGTAGACCCACCGGGACTAGCGGGAGTAATGAGCAGTTCTTC	CASSRPTGTSGSNEQFF
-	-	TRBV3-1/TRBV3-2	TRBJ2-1	TGTGCCAGCAGCCAAGTGGGGAATTACAATGAGCAGTTCTTC	CASSQVGNYNEQFF
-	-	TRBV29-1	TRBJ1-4	TGCAGCGTCGGAGACGGACTCTGGGATAAACTGTTTTTT	CSVGDGLWDKLFF
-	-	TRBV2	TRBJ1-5	TGTGCCAGCAGCAGAGGGATATTCAGCAATCAGCCCCAGCATTTT	CASSRGIFSNQPQHF
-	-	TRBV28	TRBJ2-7	TGTGCCAGCAGTTTGCCCAGCAGGGAGCAGTACTTC	CASSLPSREQYF
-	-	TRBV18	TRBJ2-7	TGTGCCAGCTCACCACGTCGGCCGCCATCCTACGAGCAGTACTTC	CASSPRRPPSYEQYF
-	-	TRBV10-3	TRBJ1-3	TGTGCCATCAAAGACACTGGCTCTGGAAACACCATATATTTT	CAIKDTGSGNTIYF
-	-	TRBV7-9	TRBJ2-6	TGTGCCAGCAGCTTAAGGACGGTATTCTCTGGGGCCAACGTCCTGACTTTC	CASSLRTVFSGANVLTF
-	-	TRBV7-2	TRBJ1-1	TGTGCCAGCAGCTTAGACGACAGGAAAGAAGCTTTCTTT	CASSLDDRKEAFF
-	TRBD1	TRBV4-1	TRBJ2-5	TGCGCCAGCAGCCGTTGGGGGAATGGGGGGACAGGGGAAAGGGAGACCCAGTACTTC	CASSRWGNGGTGERETQYF
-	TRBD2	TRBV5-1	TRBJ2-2	TGCGCCAGCAGCTCAAAGGGACTAGCGGGAGTCGGGGAGCTGTTTTTT	CASSSKGLAGVGELFF
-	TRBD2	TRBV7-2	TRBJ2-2	TGTGCCAGCAGCTTTTACAAGCGGGGGGGAACGAACACCGGGGAGCTGTTTTTT	CASSFYKRGGTNTGELFF
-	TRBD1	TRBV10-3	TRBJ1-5	TGTGCCATCAGCCCGACAGGGGTAAGCAATCAGCCCCAGCATTTT	CAISPTGVSNQPQHF
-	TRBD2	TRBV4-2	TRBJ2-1	TGTGCCAGCAGCGGACTAGTAGTTGACAATGAGCAGTTCTTC	CASSGLVVDNEQFF
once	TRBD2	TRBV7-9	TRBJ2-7	TGTGCCAGCAGCTTAGGGACCGGGGGAGGGCAGCAGTACTTC	CASSLGTGGGQQYF